The following is a T cell receptor beta chain sequence with its context. Its target is not known. This sample was taken from a study of cytotoxic CD8 clonotypes in ibrutinib-treated CLL. Study-level information: There were about 11 relapsed/refractory patients and about 15 treatment-naive patients, and fewer than 18 were IGHV unmutated. General study results and limits: There were differences in sampling times between sustained-remission and progressing patients.

The germline V and J ends were trimmed by 5 bases and 1 base, with 20 bases remaining between them. The germline CDR1 and CDR2 sequences are MDHEN and SYDVKM. The CDR3 spans 18 residues. T cells were sequenced at a targeted depth of 1 in 200,000 to 1 in 1 million. Repertoires were generated with immunoSEQ multiplex PCR, while TCRdb's copy carries only in-frame clones and drops some. The sample lists some 200,000 clones, more than 75% occurring once. This rearrangement joins TRBV28 to TRBJ2-2, with a tentative D call TRBD1 (7 bases). This clonotype was sampled from a human donor with chronic lymphocytic leukemia. Source: PBMCs, taken after 12 months of ibrutinib treatment. The CDR3: CASSTPRDRRLNTGELFF. DNA of the CDR3: TGTGCCAGCAGTACTCCGCGGGACAGAAGATTGAACACCGGGGAGCTGTTTTTT.